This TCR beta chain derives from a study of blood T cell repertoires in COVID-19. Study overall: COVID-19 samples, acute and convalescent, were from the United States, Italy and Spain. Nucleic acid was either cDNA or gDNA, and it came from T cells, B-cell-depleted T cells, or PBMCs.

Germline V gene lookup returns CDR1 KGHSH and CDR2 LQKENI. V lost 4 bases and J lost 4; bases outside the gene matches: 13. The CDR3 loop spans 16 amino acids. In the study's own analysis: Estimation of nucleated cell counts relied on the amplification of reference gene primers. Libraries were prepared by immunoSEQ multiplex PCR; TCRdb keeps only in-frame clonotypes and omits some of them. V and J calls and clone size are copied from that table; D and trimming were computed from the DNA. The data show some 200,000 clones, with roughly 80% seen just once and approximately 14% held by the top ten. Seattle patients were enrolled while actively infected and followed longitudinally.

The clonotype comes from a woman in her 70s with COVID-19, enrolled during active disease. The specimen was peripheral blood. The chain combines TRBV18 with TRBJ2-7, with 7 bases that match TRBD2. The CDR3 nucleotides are TGTGCCAGCTCACAGGCCCGGGACTATTCCTTTTACGAGCAGTACTTC. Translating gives CASSQARDYSFYEQYF.